Presented here are 8 T cell receptor beta chains from one specimen sequenced in a study of long-term antiretroviral therapy in people with HIV. With survey level as its setting, the immunoSEQ assay was v3.0. Clones were sequenced by immunoSEQ multiplex PCR, and TCRdb holds only the in-frame ones, with some missing. This table holds 25,000 to 30,000 clones, around 80% found once. The sequenced sample was unsorted PBMCs, obtained 1.5 years before starting antiretroviral therapy. These receptors came from a man aged 18 to 30 with HIV.

This clone has only a few counts. The V and J genes are TRBV4-1 and TRBJ2-5, with D possibly being TRBD1 or TRBD2 (6 bases each). Trimming shortened V by 1 base and J by 4 bases, and 13 bases separated the two germline ends. Germline V gene data show CDR1 as MGHRA and CDR2 as YSYEKL. CDR3 length equals 15 residues. The CDR3 spells CASSQVGGRGETQYF. The CDR3 coding sequence is TGCGCCAGCAGCCAAGTGGGGGGCCGGGGAGAGACCCAGTACTTC.

V and J are TRBV30 and TRBJ1-3; D is ambiguous. This CDR3 spans 15 amino acids. V was trimmed by 2 bases and J by 6 bases, leaving 17 bases between them. Germline CDR1 GTSNPN, CDR2 SVGIG (reference sequence). CDR3 residues: CAWSKEWEILNTIYF. For the CDR3, the DNA is TGTGCCTGGAGTAAGGAGTGGGAGATCCTAAACACCATATATTTT.

The chain couples TRBV7-9 to TRBJ2-1; perhaps TRBD1 as D (6 bases). The CDR3 spans 14 residues. Germline loops: CDR1 SEHNR, CDR2 FQNEAQ (reference sequence). Trimming stripped 1 base from V and 10 bases from J, with 14 bases between. The CDR3 here is CASSLGEGVEEQFF. Written as DNA, the CDR3 is TGTGCCAGCAGCTTAGGAGAGGGGGTAGAGGAGCAGTTCTTC.

The V call is TRBV19, the J call TRBJ1-3; tentatively, D is TRBD1 (6 bases). V was cut by 3 bases and J by 4 bases, with 7 bases left in between. CDR1 and CDR2 from the germline V gene are LNHDA and SQIVND (reference sequence). This CDR3 region has 13 residues. In nucleotides, the CDR3 is TGTGCCAGTAGTATCGACAGGGGAAACACCATATATTTT. The encoded protein is CASSIDRGNTIYF.

By share of the sample, this clone is medium-sized. The chain recombines TRBV5-1 with TRBJ2-7, with D possibly being TRBD1 (6 bases). This CDR3 has 13 amino acids. Looked up from germline, CDR1 is SGHRS and CDR2 is YFSETQ. The germline V and J ends were trimmed by 3 bases and 4 bases, with 11 bases remaining between them. Here the CDR3 DNA reads TGCGCCAGCAGCTGGGACACAGGGTACGAGCAGTACTTC. Protein sequence: CASSWDTGYEQYF. Supplemented by reference TRBV5-1 and TRBJ2-7, the full variable domain reads KAGVTQTPRYLIKTRGQQVTLSCSPISGHRSVSWYQQTPGQGLQFLFEYFSETQRNKGNFPGRFSGRQFSNSRSEMNVSTLELGDSALYLCASSWDTGYEQYFGPGTRLTVT.

V and J are TRBV4-1 and TRBJ1-6; D might be TRBD1 (5 bases). The CDR3 totals 17 residues. Trimming left V 0 bases short and J 10 bases short, with 19 bases between. CDR1 is MGHRA, CDR2 YSYEKL, per germline. The DNA of the CDR3 is TGCGCCAGCAGCCAAGATTCGCTGGGCAGGGAGAGGTCACCCCTCCACTTT. Amino acids: CASSQDSLGRERSPLHF.

For the CDR3, the DNA is TGTGCCAGCAGCTCGGGACGGTTCTCTGGGGCCAACGTCCTGACTTTC. This translates into CASSSGRFSGANVLTF. V and J are TRBV7-3 and TRBJ2-6; D assignment may be TRBD1 or TRBD2 (5 bases each). The V gene lost 4 bases and the J gene lost 0 bases, with 10 bases spanning the gap. The CDR3 has 16 residues. Germline CDR1 reads SGHTA; CDR2 reads FQGTGA.

V usage is TRBV21-1 and J usage is TRBJ1-6; the table's TRBD1 call for D was not verified on the DNA. TRBV21-1 is assigned pseudogene status. The CDR3 has 21 residues. The CDR3 region is CASSKVVWGFRGWLYNSPLHF. CDR3 coding DNA: TGTGCCAGCAGCAAAGTGGTGTGGGGATTCAGGGGTTGGCTCTATAATTCACCCCTCCACTTT.